A few counts support the clone carrying this TCR beta chain. The data derive from a study of CD8+CD57+ T cells in acquired aplastic anemia. Study-wide context: Average DNA yield from sorted CD4+ and CD8+ cells was about 3 ug.

CDR3 and TCR beta VDJ profiling relied on genomic DNA as the template. TCRdb independently ran MiXCR on the reads; one entry per CDR3 protein. The sample has around 220,000 distinct CDR3 sequences, roughly 45% seen once. The sequenced patients had an expansion of CD8+CD57+ cells seen by flow cytometry. Sequencing was carried out using sorted CD4+, CD8+, or CD8+CD57+ T cells (not recorded which) from PBMCs. This TCR was recovered from a human donor with aplastic anemia.

The CDR3 bases are TGTGCCAGCAGCGAGCGGGACAGGGCGATAGGATACGAGCAGTACTTC. Translation: CASSERDRAIGYEQYF. The chain links TRBV7-2 to TRBJ2-7, with 9 bases that match TRBD1. Germline CDR1 and CDR2: SGHTA and FQGNSA. V lost 5 bases, J lost 4 bases, and 12 bases stayed unmatched. This CDR3 is built from 16 residues. Together with reference TRBV7-2 and TRBJ2-7, the CDR3 gives the full variable domain: GAGVSQSPSNKVTEKGKDVELRCDPISGHTALYWYRQSLGQGLEFLIYFQGNSAPDKSGLPSDRFSAERTGGSVSTLTIQRTQQEDSAVYLCASSERDRAIGYEQYFGPGTRLTVT.